Presented here are 11 T cell receptor beta chains from one specimen sequenced in a study of blood T cell repertoires in COVID-19. Assay used: immunoSEQ multiplex PCR; TCRdb lists only in-frame clones, some missing. Here the sample spans 300,000 or so clones, around 90% being singletons. The sequenced material came from peripheral blood. All receptors come from a man aged 18 to 30 who had recovered from COVID-19.

The V call is TRBV5-1, the J call TRBJ2-3, with 9 bases aligning to TRBD2. The V segment lost 4 bases and the J segment 6 bases; nucleotides outside the gene matches: 9. Germline CDR1 reads SGHRS; CDR2 reads YFSETQ. CDR3 size: 15 residues. The CDR3 DNA is TGCGCCAGCAGCGAAACGACTAGCGGAAGCGATACGCAGTATTTT. It yields the protein CASSETTSGSDTQYF. The complete variable domain, with remaining parts taken from reference TRBV5-1 and TRBJ2-3, reads KAGVTQTPRYLIKTRGQQVTLSCSPISGHRSVSWYQQTPGQGLQFLFEYFSETQRNKGNFPGRFSGRQFSNSRSEMNVSTLELGDSALYLCASSETTSGSDTQYFGPGTRLTVL.

The table lists this clone with a count of one. The chain carries TRBV19 and TRBJ1-5; maybe TRBD1 (5 bases). Germline V gives CDR1 LNHDA, CDR2 SQIVND (reference sequence). V gave up 8 bases and J gave up 9 bases, with 8 bases separating them. The length of the CDR3 is 10 residues. The CDR3 protein is CASGAWPQHF. In nucleotides, the CDR3 is TGTGCCAGTGGGGCTTGGCCCCAGCATTTT.

This chain joins TRBV7-2 and TRBJ1-6, with 8 bases fitting TRBD1. Trimming cost V 4 bases and J 6 bases; bases outside gene matches: 17. The CDR3 length is 19 residues. Germline V CDR1 and CDR2: SGHTA, FQGNSA. The CDR3 reads CASSSYGTGRFSLNSPLHF. CDR3 bases: TGTGCCAGCAGCTCCTACGGGACAGGACGATTCTCCCTTAATTCACCCCTCCACTTT.

The CDR3, as DNA: TGTGCCAGCAGCCGAACCACATATTCTAATGAAAAACTGTTTTTT. It encodes CASSRTTYSNEKLFF. This sequence joins TRBV27 and TRBJ1-4; D is unclear. Trimming shortened V by 6 bases and J by 3 bases, and 14 bases separated the two germline ends. Germline V CDR1 and CDR2: MNHEY, SMNVEV (reference sequence). The CDR3 consists of 15 residues.

This chain links TRBV6-5 with TRBJ2-3; 9 positions agree with TRBD2. The CDR3 covers 15 residues. Losses at the gene ends were 4 bases for V and 8 bases for J; bases not matched to a gene: 10. Germline assignment: CDR1 MNHEY and CDR2 SVGAGI. The CDR3: CASSSKGGLAGTQYF. In nucleotides, the CDR3 is TGTGCCAGCAGTTCGAAGGGGGGACTAGCAGGTACGCAGTATTTT.

This rearrangement joins TRBV4-2 to TRBJ2-1, with 10 bases aligning to TRBD2. Trimming removed 4 bases from V and 0 bases from J; junction bases left unmatched: 9. The CDR3 runs to 18 residues. CDR1 is LGHNA and CDR2 is YNFKEQ in the germline V gene. The CDR3 here is CASSPPSGLADSYNEQFF. The DNA for the CDR3 is TGTGCCAGCAGCCCACCTAGTGGACTAGCGGACTCCTACAATGAGCAGTTCTTC.

The gene calls are TRBV3-1 (or the pseudogene TRBV3-2) and TRBJ2-7, with a tentative D call TRBD1 (6 bases). This CDR3 is built from 15 residues. V lost 1 base, J lost 0 bases, and 10 bases lay in between. Germline CDR1 LGHDT, CDR2 YNNKEL (reference sequence). DNA for the CDR3: TGTGCCAGCAGCCAAGGGACAGTAAACTCCTACGAGCAGTACTTC. It yields the protein CASSQGTVNSYEQYF.

This chain uses TRBV29-1 with TRBJ1-3, with a weak D call TRBD1 (5 bases). V lost 6 bases, J lost 2 bases, and 20 bases lay in between. CDR3 length: 16 amino acids. Germline lookup yields CDR1 SQVTM and CDR2 ANQGSEA. CDR3 residues: CSVSRGLPGPGNTIYF. The DNA of the CDR3 is TGCAGCGTATCACGGGGACTCCCCGGACCTGGAAACACCATATATTTT.

This chain connects TRBV5-1 to TRBJ2-2, with unresolved D. Germline CDR1 SGHRS, CDR2 YFSETQ. The CDR3 length is 15 residues. The germline V and J ends were trimmed by 2 bases and 5 bases, with 13 bases remaining between them. The CDR3 reads CASSLSDIGTGELFF. The CDR3 bases are TGCGCCAGCAGCTTAAGTGACATCGGAACCGGGGAGCTGTTTTTT. Together with reference TRBV5-1 and TRBJ2-2, the CDR3 gives the full variable domain: KAGVTQTPRYLIKTRGQQVTLSCSPISGHRSVSWYQQTPGQGLQFLFEYFSETQRNKGNFPGRFSGRQFSNSRSEMNVSTLELGDSALYLCASSLSDIGTGELFFGEGSRLTVL.

The chain links TRBV21-1 to TRBJ2-7; the DNA was not compared with TRBD1, the D call given in the table. TRBV21-1 is a pseudogene segment. CDR3 length equals 14 residues. CDR3: CASSKEGQLSEQYF. CDR3 DNA: TGTGCCAGCAGCAAAGAGGGGCAGCTTAGCGAGCAGTACTTC.

The chain joins TRBV9 to TRBJ1-2; the D is unclear. This CDR3 is 14 amino acids long. Germline-derived CDR1 and CDR2 are SGDLS and YYNGEE. Trimming left V 0 bases short and J 6 bases short, with 12 bases between. The CDR3 is CASSVGPREDGYTF. The CDR3 coding sequence is TGTGCCAGCAGCGTAGGGCCGAGGGAGGATGGCTACACCTTC. The full variable domain, with the rest looked up from reference TRBV9 and TRBJ1-2, is DSGVTQTPKHLITATGQRVTLRCSPRSGDLSVYWYQQSLDQGLQFLIQYYNGEERAKGNILERFSAQQFPDLHSELNLSSLELGDSALYFCASSVGPREDGYTFGSGTRLTVV.